What follows are 14 T cell receptor beta chains derived from one specimen sequenced in a study of blood T cell repertoires in COVID-19 (dated by TCRdb to the early 2020s). Library preparation was by the immunoSEQ multiplex PCR assay. TCRdb limited this immuneACCESS table to in-frame rearrangements with V and J called. A share of clones is missing; checked studies link under half to unresolved V genes, and the rest is unexplained. This sample lists fewer than 250,000 clones; about 85% were detected once. Together, the top ten hold under 0.9% of the sample. Sequencing input: peripheral blood. Receptor source: a man in his forties with acute or convalescent COVID-19.

The V and J genes are TRBV4-1 and TRBJ2-7; TRBD1 agrees at 7 bases. J gave up 0 bases and V 4 bases, and 9 bases lay outside the gene matches. Looked up from germline, CDR1 is MGHRA and CDR2 is YSYEKL. This CDR3 region has 16 residues. CDR3 in amino acids: CASSPLGTEHSYEQYF. The CDR3 DNA is TGCGCCAGCAGCCCCTTAGGGACAGAGCACTCCTACGAGCAGTACTTC.

The gene calls are TRBV5-3 and TRBJ1-4, with TRBD1 as a possible D gene (6 bases). TRBV5-3 is filed as an ORF, its function uncertain. The CDR3 has 16 amino acids. The germline V and J ends were trimmed by 4 bases and 0 bases, with 13 bases remaining between them. The CDR3 protein is CARSTQGTTTNEKLFF. CDR3 nucleotide sequence: TGTGCCAGAAGCACCCAAGGGACAACAACTAATGAAAAACTGTTTTTT.

The J gene is TRBJ2-5, the V gene TRBV24-1, with TRBD2 matching 11 bases. With 2 bases clipped from V and 2 bases from J, the junction kept 3 bases outside the gene matches. The CDR3 consists of 16 residues. The germline V gene has CDR1 KGHDR and CDR2 SFDVKD. Written as DNA, the CDR3 is TGTGCCACCAGTGATTCCGGGACTAGCGGACAAGAGACCCAGTACTTC. It translates to CATSDSGTSGQETQYF.

The chain joins TRBV7-7 to TRBJ2-1, with 8 nucleotides matching TRBD2. The CDR3 sequence is 15 residues long. Germline CDR1 SSHAT, CDR2 FNYEAQ (reference sequence). J was trimmed by 3 bases and V by 1 base; bases with no gene match: 2. This CDR3 reads CASSLGTSSYNEQFF. DNA for the CDR3: TGTGCCAGCAGCTTAGGGACTAGCAGCTACAATGAGCAGTTCTTC.

The rearrangement joins TRBV27 to TRBJ1-6, with 7 bases aligning to TRBD1. Germline CDR1 is MNHEY and CDR2 is SMNVEV (reference sequence). After removal of 3 bases from V and 7 bases from J, the junction contained 3 bases not matched to a gene. The CDR3 has 14 amino acids. CDR3 protein: CASSLTGPNSPLHF. The CDR3 DNA sequence: TGTGCCAGCAGTTTGACAGGGCCAAATTCACCCCTCCACTTT.

The rearrangement joins TRBV10-3 to TRBJ2-7, with D possibly matching TRBD1 (6 bases). Trimming cost V 6 bases and J 3 bases, with 15 bases left between them. Germline lookup yields CDR1 ENHRY and CDR2 SYGVKD. The CDR3 is 14 amino acids. CDR3 sequence (DNA): TGTGCCATCAGCGCCTTTGACAGGTTCTACGAGCAGTACTTC. Its protein product is CAISAFDRFYEQYF.

The V gene is TRBV5-4, the J gene TRBJ2-1; D is unresolved. Germline V gene data show CDR1 as SGHNT and CDR2 as YYREEE (reference sequence). The CDR3 sequence is 13 residues long. Trimming pared 0 bases from V and 6 bases from J, leaving 7 bases between. CDR3 in DNA: TGTGCCAGCAGCTTGGATTCTAGCAATGAGCAGTTCTTC. This gives the protein CASSLDSSNEQFF.

The chain links TRBV18 to TRBJ1-1; D gene unclear. With 0 bases removed from V and 3 bases from J, the gap between germline ends came to 8 bases. The CDR3 covers 14 residues. Germline CDR1 KGHSH, CDR2 LQKENI. As DNA, the CDR3 is TGTGCCAGCTCACCACCTCGGGTAGACACTGAAGCTTTCTTT. Translation: CASSPPRVDTEAFF.

The CDR3 sequence: CASSLSIIQGTYYEQYF. The CDR3 DNA follows: TGTGCCAGCAGTTTATCGATCATACAGGGCACTTACTACGAGCAGTACTTC. The rearrangement links TRBV27 to TRBJ2-7; D might be TRBD1 (6 bases). Germline values: CDR1 MNHEY, CDR2 SMNVEV (reference sequence). The CDR3 contains 17 residues. V lost 0 bases and J 3 bases, leaving 18 bases between the germline ends.

DNA for the CDR3: TGTGCCAGCTGGGGGACAGGCCCTCGAGGGGGCTACACCTTC. It is translated as CASWGTGPRGGYTF. The chain has TRBV2 and TRBJ1-2; TRBD1 matches at 8 bases. Germline CDR1 reads SNHLY; CDR2 reads FYNNEI. CDR3 length: 14 residues. The trim removed 8 bases at V and 8 bases at J, leaving 13 bases unmatched. Supplemented by reference TRBV2 and TRBJ1-2, the full variable domain reads EPEVTQTPSHQVTQMGQEVILRCVPISNHLYFYWYRQILGQKVEFLVSFYNNEISEKSEIFDDQFSVERPDGSNFTLKIRSTKLEDSAMYFCASWGTGPRGGYTFGSGTRLTVV.

This rearrangement joins TRBV19 to TRBJ2-3, with 8 bases lining up with TRBD1. V shed 1 base and J 5 bases; nucleotides not matched to a gene: 5. There are 15 residues in the CDR3. In germline, CDR1 is LNHDA, CDR2 SQIVND (reference sequence). DNA for the CDR3: TGTGCCAGTAGTATAGGGACAGGGAACGAAGATACGCAGTATTTT. The encoded protein is CASSIGTGNEDTQYF. The full variable domain, rest sourced from reference TRBV19 and TRBJ2-3, is DGGITQSPKYLFRKEGQNVTLSCEQNLNHDAMYWYRQDPGQGLRLIYYSQIVNDFQKGDIAEGYSVSREKKESFPLTVTSAQKNPTAFYLCASSIGTGNEDTQYFGPGTRLTVL.

The chain couples TRBV27 to TRBJ2-7; TRBD1 aligns across 7 bases. Germline V lookup: CDR1 MNHEY, CDR2 SMNVEV (reference sequence). Germline trimming cut 3 bases from V and 3 bases from J; bases unmatched to any gene: 2. This CDR3 comprises 13 residues. The DNA for the CDR3 is TGTGCCAGCAGTTTCGCAGGGGGCTACGAGCAGTACTTC. Amino acids: CASSFAGGYEQYF.

This clone was observed once. The rearrangement uses TRBV28 and TRBJ1-2; weak D call: TRBD1 (6 bases). The ends were cut back, 8 bases at V and 5 bases at J, with 9 bases in the middle. The germline V gene has CDR1 MDHEN and CDR2 SYDVKM. CDR3 length equals 11 residues. CDR3 protein: CASVTGYGYTF. The CDR3 nucleotides read TGTGCCAGCGTGACAGGTTATGGCTACACCTTC.

Concerning this clone: A read error may produce the germline difference seen at one junction end. The CDR3 loop reads CASSLPRF. The DNA for the CDR3 is TGTGCCAGCAGCTTACCCCGGTTT. The chain employs TRBV7-9 and TRBJ1-1; no definite D call. Germline V lookup: CDR1 SEHNR, CDR2 FQNEAQ (reference sequence). This CDR3 contains 8 residues.